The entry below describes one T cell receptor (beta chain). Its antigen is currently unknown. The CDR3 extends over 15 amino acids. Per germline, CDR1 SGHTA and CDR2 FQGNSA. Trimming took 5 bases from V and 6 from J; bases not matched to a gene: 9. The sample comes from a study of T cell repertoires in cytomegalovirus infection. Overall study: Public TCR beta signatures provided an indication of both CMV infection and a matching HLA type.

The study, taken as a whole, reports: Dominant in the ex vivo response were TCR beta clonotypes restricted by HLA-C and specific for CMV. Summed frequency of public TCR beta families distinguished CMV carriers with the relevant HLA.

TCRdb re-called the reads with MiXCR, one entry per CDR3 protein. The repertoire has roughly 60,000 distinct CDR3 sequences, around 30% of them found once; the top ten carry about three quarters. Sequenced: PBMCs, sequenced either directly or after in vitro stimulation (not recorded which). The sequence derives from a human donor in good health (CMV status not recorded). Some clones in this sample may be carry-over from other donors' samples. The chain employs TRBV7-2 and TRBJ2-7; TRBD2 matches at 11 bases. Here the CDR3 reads CASSIFSGGAFEQYF. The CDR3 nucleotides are TGTGCCAGCAGCATCTTTAGCGGGGGGGCCTTCGAGCAGTACTTC.